A single sample is the source of the 32 T cell receptor beta chains below, sequenced in a study of cytomegalovirus exposure and HLA in healthy donors. 13 Jbeta primers and 60 Vbeta primers were used for the PCR. Clones were read by immunoSEQ multiplex PCR, and TCRdb kept only the in-frame ones, dropping some. The table shows about 130,000 clones, with around 78% occurring only once. Sequenced material: PBMCs. Receptor source: a woman aged 50 to 60 in good health and CMV-seronegative.

The chain joins TRBV10-3 to TRBJ1-2; D is perhaps TRBD1 (5 bases). V lost 4 bases to trimming and J lost 5 bases, with 17 bases between them. Germline V gives CDR1 ENHRY, CDR2 SYGVKD. The CDR3 extends over 15 amino acids. Here the CDR3 reads CAISGWAGNVYGYTF. The CDR3 DNA reads TGTGCCATCAGTGGGTGGGCAGGGAACGTTTATGGCTACACCTTC.

The chain carries TRBV5-1 and TRBJ2-7; the match to TRBD1 covers 9 bases. After removal of 3 bases from V and 1 base from J, the junction contained 5 bases not matched to a gene. The CDR3 runs 15 residues. Germline CDR1 SGHRS, CDR2 YFSETQ. The CDR3 DNA reads TGCGCCAGCAGCTCACAGACAGGGGGATCCTACGAGCAGTACTTC. Its protein is CASSSQTGGSYEQYF.

The rearrangement joins TRBV5-1 to TRBJ2-1; 9 positions agree with TRBD2. Germline V gives CDR1 SGHRS, CDR2 YFSETQ. V shed 1 base and J 4 bases; nucleotides not matched to a gene: 6. This CDR3 is built from 16 residues. CDR3 region: CASSLLSSGAYNEQFF. CDR3 DNA: TGCGCCAGCAGCTTGTTATCTAGCGGGGCTTACAATGAGCAGTTCTTC.

This rearrangement joins TRBV27 to TRBJ2-1, with D maybe TRBD1 (5 bases). Trimming left V 6 bases short and J 4 bases short, with 7 bases between. The CDR3 sequence is 12 residues long. The V gene's germline CDR1 is MNHEY and CDR2 SMNVEV (reference sequence). CDR3 DNA: TGTGCCAGCAGAACAGGTTACAATGAGCAGTTCTTC. It codes for CASRTGYNEQFF.

The chain employs TRBV2 and TRBJ2-7; TRBD1 is a possible D gene (6 bases). Germline-derived CDR1 and CDR2 are SNHLY and FYNNEI. V was shortened by 3 bases and J by 0 bases, with 9 bases between the two germline ends. CDR3 length equals 14 residues. CDR3 region: CASSDDRSSYEQYF. The CDR3 region has the DNA TGTGCCAGCAGTGACGACAGGAGCTCCTACGAGCAGTACTTC.

V gene TRBV7-2 combines with J gene TRBJ1-2, with unresolved D. Trimming shortened V by 1 base and J by 6 bases, and 15 bases separated the two germline ends. Germline loops: CDR1 SGHTA, CDR2 FQGNSA. This CDR3 comprises 15 residues. The CDR3 protein is CASSLDGRDENGYTF. The CDR3 DNA follows: TGTGCCAGCAGCTTAGACGGGCGGGATGAGAATGGCTACACCTTC.

This chain uses TRBV7-3 with TRBJ2-1, with 9 nucleotides matching TRBD2. CDR3 length: 15 residues. Trimming removed 5 bases from V and 0 bases from J; junction bases left unmatched: 2. Germline CDR1 reads SGHTA; CDR2 reads FQGTGA. CDR3 nucleotides: TGTGCCAGCAGCAGAGCGGGAGGCTCCTACAATGAGCAGTTCTTC. Its translation: CASSRAGGSYNEQFF.

In regard to this clone: Its ends do not fully match the called genes, so a read error is possible. CDR3 in amino acids: CSSSLSSIQGGGELFF. CDR3 coding DNA: TGTTCCAGCAGCTTATCCAGCATTCAGGGCGGCGGGGAGCTGTTTTTT. The chain is built from TRBV7-9 and TRBJ2-2; possibly TRBD1 for D (5 bases). This CDR3 has 16 amino acids. Germline V gene data show CDR1 as SEHNR and CDR2 as FQNEAQ (reference sequence).

The chain combines TRBV19 with TRBJ2-7, with 8 bases lining up with TRBD1. Unmatched junction bases numbered 5, after V lost 4 bases and J lost 0 bases. The CDR3 sequence is 15 residues long. Germline V gene data show CDR1 as LNHDA and CDR2 as SQIVND (reference sequence). The CDR3 bases are TGTGCCAGTAGTAGTCGGACAGGGTACTCCTACGAGCAGTACTTC. It codes for CASSSRTGYSYEQYF.

The rearrangement joins TRBV5-1 to TRBJ2-2, with 13 bases that match TRBD2. Looked up from germline, CDR1 is SGHRS and CDR2 is YFSETQ. The V segment lost 4 bases and the J segment 6 bases; nucleotides outside the gene matches: 3. The CDR3 covers 15 residues. CDR3 nucleotides: TGCGCCAGCAGCCAGGGACTAGCGGGATCCGGGGAGCTGTTTTTT. It yields the protein CASSQGLAGSGELFF.

This clone was counted a single time. The chain joins TRBV30 to TRBJ2-5; maybe TRBD2 (6 bases). This CDR3 contains 15 residues. Trimming cost V 3 bases and J 3 bases, with 17 bases left between them. Germline assignment: CDR1 GTSNPN and CDR2 SVGIG (reference sequence). In DNA form, the CDR3 reads TGTGCCTGGAGCCTGGAGGGAGGACCCGAAGAGACCCAGTACTTC. This gives the protein CAWSLEGGPEETQYF. Full variable domain (rest looked up from reference TRBV30 and TRBJ2-5): SQTIHQWPATLVQPVGSPLSLECTVEGTSNPNLYWYRQAAGRGLQLLFYSVGIGQISSEVPQNLSASRPQDRQFILSSKKLLLSDSGFYLCAWSLEGGPEETQYFGPGTRLLVL.

The gene calls are TRBV27 and TRBJ1-5; 9 bases line up with TRBD1. The CDR3 consists of 14 residues. Trimming at V came to 7 bases and at J to 2 bases, leaving 3 bases not matched to a gene. The germline gives CDR1 MNHEY, CDR2 SMNVEV (reference sequence). The CDR3 sequence: CASTRTGGNQPQHF. The CDR3, as DNA: TGTGCCAGCACCCGGACAGGGGGCAATCAGCCCCAGCATTTT.

This sequence joins TRBV4-3 and TRBJ2-5, with 12 nucleotides matching TRBD2. Trimming cost V 4 bases and J 5 bases; bases outside gene matches: 8. The length of the CDR3 is 16 residues. The germline V gene has CDR1 LGHNA and CDR2 YSLEER. CDR3 residues: CASSLLAGGPEETQYF. CDR3 DNA sequence: TGCGCCAGCAGCCTCCTAGCGGGAGGGCCGGAGGAGACCCAGTACTTC.

The chain has TRBV28 and TRBJ1-3, with D possibly matching TRBD1 (6 bases). The V gene lost 2 bases and the J gene lost 7 bases, with 12 bases spanning the gap. The CDR3 contains 14 residues. Looked up from germline, CDR1 is MDHEN and CDR2 is SYDVKM. The CDR3 sequence: CASSLRQVVNTIYF. Here the CDR3 DNA reads TGTGCCAGCAGTTTAAGACAGGTAGTGAACACCATATATTTT.

In this sample, this clone turned up once. The chain carries TRBV2 and TRBJ2-2, with D perhaps TRBD1 (5 bases). Germline CDR1 SNHLY, CDR2 FYNNEI. V lost 0 bases and J lost 7, with 12 bases in between. This CDR3 is 15 amino acids long. The CDR3, as DNA: TGTGCCAGCAGTGAAGCGGCAGGGATGGGCGGGGAGCTGTTTTTT. Translated, it gives CASSEAAGMGGELFF.

CDR3: CAWATGGAGQPQHF. In DNA form, the CDR3 reads TGTGCCTGGGCTACAGGGGGCGCCGGTCAGCCCCAGCATTTT. J is TRBJ1-5 and V is TRBV30; 9 positions match TRBD1. V gave up 5 bases and J gave up 6 bases; unmatched junction bases: 8. The CDR3 contains 14 residues. Looked up from germline, CDR1 is GTSNPN and CDR2 is SVGIG (reference sequence).

J is TRBJ2-7 and V is TRBV19; 11 positions match TRBD2. Trimming removed 2 bases from V and 6 bases from J; junction bases left unmatched: 12. Germline V gene data show CDR1 as LNHDA and CDR2 as SQIVND (reference sequence). The CDR3 extends over 17 amino acids. The CDR3 sequence is CASSIRSTSGSVGEQYF. CDR3 nucleotide sequence: TGTGCCAGTAGTATAAGGTCTACTAGCGGGAGCGTCGGCGAGCAGTACTTC.

The genes are TRBV30 and TRBJ2-2, with 7 bases fitting TRBD1. V trimming: 5 bases; J trimming: 4 bases; junction bases outside the gene matches: 10. The CDR3 sequence is 15 residues long. Germline CDR1 is GTSNPN and CDR2 is SVGIG (reference sequence). CDR3 coding DNA: TGTGCCTGGGGCGCCCGGGACAGTCTCACCGGGGAGCTGTTTTTT. It yields the protein CAWGARDSLTGELFF. Using reference TRBV30 and TRBJ2-2 for the parts outside the CDR3, the full variable domain is SQTIHQWPATLVQPVGSPLSLECTVEGTSNPNLYWYRQAAGRGLQLLFYSVGIGQISSEVPQNLSASRPQDRQFILSSKKLLLSDSGFYLCAWGARDSLTGELFFGEGSRLTVL.

This clone was detected only once. This rearrangement joins TRBV7-8 to TRBJ2-7; D gene uncertain. The CDR3 spans 14 residues. V lost 5 bases to trimming and J lost 1 base, with 12 bases between them. Germline V gives CDR1 SGHVS, CDR2 FQNEAQ. CDR3 residues: CASSPRGISYEQYF. The CDR3 DNA follows: TGTGCCAGCAGCCCTCGTGGCATTTCCTACGAGCAGTACTTC.

This chain joins TRBV10-3 and TRBJ2-3; TRBD1 agrees at 9 bases. The length of the CDR3 is 14 residues. Germline assignment: CDR1 ENHRY and CDR2 SYGVKD. J lost 2 bases, V lost 6 bases, and 3 bases had no gene match. CDR3 residues: CAIRGQGPTDTQYF. For the CDR3, the DNA is TGTGCCATCAGGGGACAGGGCCCCACAGATACGCAGTATTTT.

Worth noting for this clone: One end of the junction does not line up with germline, which may come from a read error. V gene TRBV7-2 combines with J gene TRBJ1-2, with D possibly matching TRBD1 (5 bases). This CDR3 region has 17 residues. From germline, CDR1 is SGHTA and CDR2 FQGNSA. This chain's CDR3 is CASSLVPEQTAYYGYPF. The CDR3 bases are TGTGCCAGCAGCTTAGTACCCGAGCAGACAGCGTACTATGGCTACCCCTTC.

The rearrangement links TRBV9 to TRBJ1-1; 11 nucleotides agree with TRBD1. V gave up 4 bases and J gave up 6 bases; unmatched junction bases: 11. The germline gives CDR1 SGDLS, CDR2 YYNGEE. The CDR3 totals 16 residues. The chain's CDR3 is CASSFRDRGITAEAFF. In DNA, the CDR3 is TGTGCCAGCAGCTTCCGGGACAGGGGGATAACCGCTGAAGCTTTCTTT.

V gene TRBV6-5 combines with J gene TRBJ1-3; D remains unclear. The V end lost 5 bases, the J end lost 3 bases, and 14 bases lay between the germline ends. The CDR3 loop spans 15 amino acids. The V gene's germline CDR1 is MNHEY and CDR2 SVGAGI. This chain's CDR3 is CASSGVAGHGNTIYF. DNA of the CDR3: TGTGCCAGCAGTGGCGTGGCAGGCCATGGAAACACCATATATTTT.

This chain joins TRBV5-1 and TRBJ1-1; TRBD1 might be the D (6 bases). Germline lookup yields CDR1 SGHRS and CDR2 YFSETQ. V gave up 1 base and J gave up 5 bases, with 15 bases separating them. The CDR3 has 15 residues. CDR3 sequence reads: CASSLQQGTGTEAFF. CDR3 in DNA: TGCGCCAGCAGCTTGCAGCAGGGGACGGGGACTGAAGCTTTCTTT.

The chain employs TRBV7-9 and TRBJ2-7; 8 positions match TRBD2. The CDR3 is made up of 16 amino acids. With 1 base clipped from V and 2 bases from J, the junction kept 7 bases outside the gene matches. Germline CDR1 and CDR2: SEHNR and FQNEAQ (reference sequence). The CDR3 protein is CASSLDAGLATYEQYF. The CDR3 DNA is TGTGCCAGCAGCTTAGACGCAGGACTAGCCACCTACGAGCAGTACTTC.

This clone was counted once. The chain links TRBV11-2 to TRBJ1-1; no reliable D call. The V end lost 0 bases, the J end lost 0 bases, and 5 bases lay between the germline ends. Germline-derived CDR1 and CDR2 are SGHAT and FQNNGV. The CDR3 spans 14 residues. In DNA, the CDR3 is TGTGCCAGCAGCTTAGATCCGGTGAACACTGAAGCTTTCTTT. It codes for CASSLDPVNTEAFF.

This chain joins TRBV27 and TRBJ1-1; TRBD1 might be the D (6 bases). V dropped 7 bases and J dropped 1 base, with 22 bases sitting between them. This CDR3 region has 17 residues. The germline gives CDR1 MNHEY, CDR2 SMNVEV (reference sequence). The DNA for the CDR3 is TGTGCCAGCACCTTACCGCAGGGGCTAAGATCGAACACTGAAGCTTTCTTT. Translation gives CASTLPQGLRSNTEAFF.

The J gene is TRBJ1-1, the V gene TRBV6-6; D unresolved. This CDR3 contains 11 residues. Per the germline V gene, CDR1 is MNHNY and CDR2 is SVGAGI (reference sequence). The germline V and J ends were trimmed by 6 bases and 3 bases, with 5 bases remaining between them. The CDR3 loop is CASSRDTEAFF. Written as DNA, the CDR3 is TGTGCCAGCAGCCGGGACACTGAAGCTTTCTTT.

The chain links TRBV18 to TRBJ2-1; D is ambiguous. CDR1 is KGHSH and CDR2 is LQKENI in the germline V gene. V lost 0 bases and J lost 3, with 3 bases in between. The CDR3 is 13 amino acids. CDR3 residues: CASSPPYYNEQFF. The CDR3 coding sequence is TGTGCCAGCTCACCACCCTACTACAATGAGCAGTTCTTC.

This clone was seen more than once but under ten times. V gene TRBV6-6 combines with J gene TRBJ2-7; TRBD1 matches 7 bases. Germline-derived CDR1 and CDR2 are MNHNY and SVGAGI (reference sequence). The ends lost 5 bases at V and 2 bases at J; junction bases unmatched: 12. This CDR3 region has 16 residues. The chain's CDR3 is CASSTTGVVRTYEQYF. CDR3 nucleotides: TGTGCCAGCAGTACCACAGGGGTGGTAAGGACCTACGAGCAGTACTTC.

In its sample, this clone was seen a few times. The genes are TRBV27 and TRBJ1-1; 9 bases are a match to TRBD1. Germline CDR1 is MNHEY and CDR2 is SMNVEV (reference sequence). The J segment lost 1 base and the V segment lost 7 bases, leaving 1 base of the junction unmatched. The CDR3 has 13 residues. CDR3 DNA sequence: TGTGCCAGCAAGACAGGGGGGAACACTGAAGCTTTCTTT. Its translation: CASKTGGNTEAFF.

J is TRBJ2-2 and V is TRBV14, with D perhaps TRBD2 (6 bases). This CDR3 contains 15 residues. V was trimmed by 4 bases and J by 1 base, leaving 10 bases between them. CDR1 is SGHDN and CDR2 is FVKESK in the germline V gene. CDR3 sequence (DNA): TGTGCCAGCAGCCGTATAGCGGAGAACACCGGGGAGCTGTTTTTT. It translates to CASSRIAENTGELFF.